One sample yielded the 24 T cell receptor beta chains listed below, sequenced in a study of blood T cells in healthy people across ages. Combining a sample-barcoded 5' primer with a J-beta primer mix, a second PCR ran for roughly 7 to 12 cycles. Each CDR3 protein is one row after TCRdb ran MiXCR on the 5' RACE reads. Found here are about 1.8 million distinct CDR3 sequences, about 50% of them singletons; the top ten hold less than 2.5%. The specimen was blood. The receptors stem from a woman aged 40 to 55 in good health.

This CDR3 is CASSLTSSGVYEQYF. CDR3 DNA: TGTGCCAGCAGCTTAACGTCTAGCGGGGTCTACGAGCAGTACTTC. The chain combines TRBV7-2 with TRBJ2-7, with 9 bases aligning to TRBD2. The germline CDR1 and CDR2 sequences are SGHTA and FQGNSA. V trimming: 2 bases; J trimming: 3 bases; junction bases outside the gene matches: 5. The CDR3 sequence is 15 residues long.

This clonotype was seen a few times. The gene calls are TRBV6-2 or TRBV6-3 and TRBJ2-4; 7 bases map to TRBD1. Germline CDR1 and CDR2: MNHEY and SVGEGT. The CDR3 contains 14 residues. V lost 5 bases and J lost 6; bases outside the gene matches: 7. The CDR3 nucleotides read TGTGCCAGCAGTGACGACAGGGTCAGAAACATTCAGTACTTC. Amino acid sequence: CASSDDRVRNIQYF.

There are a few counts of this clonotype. The CDR3 loop reads CASSTRDSGYEQYF. DNA of the CDR3: TGTGCCAGCAGTACCCGGGACAGCGGCTACGAGCAGTACTTC. V and J are TRBV27 and TRBJ2-7; 7 bases are a match to TRBD1. Looked up from germline, CDR1 is MNHEY and CDR2 is SMNVEV (reference sequence). V shed 5 bases and J 3 bases; nucleotides not matched to a gene: 7. CDR3 length: 14 amino acids.

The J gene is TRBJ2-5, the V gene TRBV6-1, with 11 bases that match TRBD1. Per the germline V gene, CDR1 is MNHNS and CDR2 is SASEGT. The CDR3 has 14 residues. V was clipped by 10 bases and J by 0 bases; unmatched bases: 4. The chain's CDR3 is CATRDRGYQETQYF. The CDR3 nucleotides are TGTGCCACACGGGACAGGGGGTACCAAGAGACCCAGTACTTC.

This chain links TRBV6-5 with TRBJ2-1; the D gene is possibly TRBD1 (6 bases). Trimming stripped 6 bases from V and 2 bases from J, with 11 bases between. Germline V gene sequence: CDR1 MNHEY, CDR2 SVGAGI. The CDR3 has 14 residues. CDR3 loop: CASRETGTYNEQFF. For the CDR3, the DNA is TGTGCCAGCAGGGAGACAGGAACCTACAATGAGCAGTTCTTC.

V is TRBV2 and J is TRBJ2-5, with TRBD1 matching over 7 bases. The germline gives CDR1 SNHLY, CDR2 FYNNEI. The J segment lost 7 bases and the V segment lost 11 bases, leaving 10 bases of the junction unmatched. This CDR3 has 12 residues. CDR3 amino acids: CAGIETGLTQYF. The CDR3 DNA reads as TGTGCCGGCATCGAGACAGGGCTGACCCAGTACTTC.

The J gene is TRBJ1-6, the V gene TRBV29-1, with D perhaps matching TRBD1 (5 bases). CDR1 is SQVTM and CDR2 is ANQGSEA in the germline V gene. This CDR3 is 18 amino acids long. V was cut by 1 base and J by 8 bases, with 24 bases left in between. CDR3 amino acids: CSVEVGCWQTGDYSPLHF. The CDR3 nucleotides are TGCAGCGTTGAAGTTGGGTGCTGGCAAACCGGGGACTATTCACCCCTCCACTTT.

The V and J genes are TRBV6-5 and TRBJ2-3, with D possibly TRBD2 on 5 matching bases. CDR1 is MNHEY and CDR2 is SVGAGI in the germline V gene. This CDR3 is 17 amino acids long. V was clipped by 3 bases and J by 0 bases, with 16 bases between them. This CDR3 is CASSYSPGLSSTDTQYF. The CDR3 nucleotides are TGTGCCAGCAGTTATTCGCCCGGACTGTCTAGCACAGATACGCAGTATTTT.

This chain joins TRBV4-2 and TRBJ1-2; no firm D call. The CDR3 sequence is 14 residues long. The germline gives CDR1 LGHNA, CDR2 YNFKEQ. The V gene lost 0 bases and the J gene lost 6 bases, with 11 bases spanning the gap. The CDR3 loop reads CASSQDHRGDGYTF. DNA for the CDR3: TGTGCCAGCAGCCAAGATCATCGCGGGGATGGCTACACCTTC.

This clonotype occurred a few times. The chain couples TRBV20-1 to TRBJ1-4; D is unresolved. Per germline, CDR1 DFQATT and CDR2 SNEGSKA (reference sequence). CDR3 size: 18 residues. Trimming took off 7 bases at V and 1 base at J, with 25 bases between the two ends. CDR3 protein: CSVPTPSGLQKTNEKLFF. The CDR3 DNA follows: TGCAGTGTACCAACCCCCTCCGGACTTCAAAAAACTAATGAAAAACTGTTTTTT.

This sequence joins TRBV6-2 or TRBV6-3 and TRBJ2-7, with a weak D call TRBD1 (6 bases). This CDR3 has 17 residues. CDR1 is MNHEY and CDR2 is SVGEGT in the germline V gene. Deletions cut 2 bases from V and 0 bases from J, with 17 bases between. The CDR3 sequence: CASSYPARGMVSYEQYF. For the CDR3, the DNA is TGTGCCAGCAGTTACCCCGCGAGGGGGATGGTCTCCTACGAGCAGTACTTC.

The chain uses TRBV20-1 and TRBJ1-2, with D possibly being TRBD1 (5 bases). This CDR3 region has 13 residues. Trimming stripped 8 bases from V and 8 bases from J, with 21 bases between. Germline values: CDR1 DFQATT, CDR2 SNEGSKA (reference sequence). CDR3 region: CSPRVGGEQGYTF. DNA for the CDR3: TGCAGTCCCCGAGTGGGAGGGGAGCAAGGCTACACCTTC.

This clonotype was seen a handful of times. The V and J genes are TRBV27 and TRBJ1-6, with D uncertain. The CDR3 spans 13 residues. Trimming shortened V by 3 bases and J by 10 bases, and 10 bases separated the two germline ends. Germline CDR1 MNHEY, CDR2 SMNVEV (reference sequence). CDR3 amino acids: CASSLWQSSPLHF. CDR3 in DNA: TGTGCCAGCAGTTTGTGGCAGTCGTCACCCCTCCACTTT.

This chain's CDR3 is CASNLGREETQYF. CDR3 in DNA: TGTGCCAGCAATCTTGGTCGGGAAGAGACCCAGTACTTC. The genes are TRBV2 and TRBJ2-4; D gene ambiguous. The closer fit of TRBJ2-5 to the DNA end suggests the J call may be wrong. Looked up from germline, CDR1 is SNHLY and CDR2 is FYNNEI. The CDR3 has 13 residues.

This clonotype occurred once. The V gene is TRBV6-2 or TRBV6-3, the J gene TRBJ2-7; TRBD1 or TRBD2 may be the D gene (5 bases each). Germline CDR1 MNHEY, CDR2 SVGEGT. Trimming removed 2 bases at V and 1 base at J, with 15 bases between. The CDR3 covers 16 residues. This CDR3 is CASSYGAGTASYEQYF. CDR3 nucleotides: TGTGCCAGCAGTTACGGGGCCGGGACGGCATCCTACGAGCAGTACTTC.

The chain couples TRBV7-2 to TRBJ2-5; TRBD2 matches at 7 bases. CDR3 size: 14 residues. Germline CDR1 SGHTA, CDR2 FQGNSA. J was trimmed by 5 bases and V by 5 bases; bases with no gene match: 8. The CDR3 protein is CASSHSRGTETQYF. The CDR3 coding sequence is TGTGCCAGCAGCCATTCGCGGGGGACCGAGACCCAGTACTTC.

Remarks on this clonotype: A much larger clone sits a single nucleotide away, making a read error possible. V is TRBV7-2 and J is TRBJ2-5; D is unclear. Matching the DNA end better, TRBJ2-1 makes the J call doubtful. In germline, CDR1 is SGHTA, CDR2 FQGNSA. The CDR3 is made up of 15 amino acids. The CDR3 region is CASSSPGPSQETQFF. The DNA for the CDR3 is TGTGCCAGCAGCTCACCGGGCCCCAGCCAAGAGACCCAGTTCTTC.

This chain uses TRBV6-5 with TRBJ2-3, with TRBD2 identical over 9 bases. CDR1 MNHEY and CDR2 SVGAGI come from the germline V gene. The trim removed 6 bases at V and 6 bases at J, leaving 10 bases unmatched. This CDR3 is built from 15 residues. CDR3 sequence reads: CASRRLAGPGDTQYF. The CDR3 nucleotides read TGTGCCAGCAGGAGGCTAGCGGGGCCTGGGGATACGCAGTATTTT.

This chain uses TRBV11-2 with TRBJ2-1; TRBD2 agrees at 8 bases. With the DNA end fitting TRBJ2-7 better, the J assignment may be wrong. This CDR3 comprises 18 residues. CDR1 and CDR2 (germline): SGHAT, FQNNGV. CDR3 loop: CASAPYGARGGSYNEQYF. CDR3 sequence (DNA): TGTGCCAGCGCTCCTTATGGCGCTCGGGGGGGCTCCTACAATGAGCAGTACTTC.

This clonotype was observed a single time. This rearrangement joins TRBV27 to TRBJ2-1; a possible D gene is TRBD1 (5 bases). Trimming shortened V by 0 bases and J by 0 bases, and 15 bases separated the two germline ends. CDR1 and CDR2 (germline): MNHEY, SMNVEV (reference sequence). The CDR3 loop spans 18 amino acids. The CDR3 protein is CASSLSPPGRVSYNEQFF. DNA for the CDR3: TGTGCCAGCAGTTTATCCCCACCGGGCAGGGTCTCCTACAATGAGCAGTTCTTC.

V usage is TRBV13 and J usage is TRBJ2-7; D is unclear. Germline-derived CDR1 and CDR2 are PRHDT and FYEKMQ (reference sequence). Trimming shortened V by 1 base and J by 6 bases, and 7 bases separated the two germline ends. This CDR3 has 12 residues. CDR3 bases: TGTGCCAGCAGCTTAGCCAGCCGCGAGCAGTACTTC. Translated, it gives CASSLASREQYF. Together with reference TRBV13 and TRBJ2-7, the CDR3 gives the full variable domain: AAGVIQSPRHLIKEKRETATLKCYPIPRHDTVYWYQQGPGQDPQFLISFYEKMQSDKGSIPDRFSAQQFSDYHSELNMSSLELGDSALYFCASSLASREQYFGPGTRLTVT.

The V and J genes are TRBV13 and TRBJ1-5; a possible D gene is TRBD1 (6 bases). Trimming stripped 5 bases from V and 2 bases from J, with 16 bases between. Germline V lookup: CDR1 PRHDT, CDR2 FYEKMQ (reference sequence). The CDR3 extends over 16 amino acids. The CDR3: CASSLRTGQGNQPQHF. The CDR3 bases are TGTGCCAGCAGCCTCCGTACAGGGCAGGGCAATCAGCCCCAGCATTTT.

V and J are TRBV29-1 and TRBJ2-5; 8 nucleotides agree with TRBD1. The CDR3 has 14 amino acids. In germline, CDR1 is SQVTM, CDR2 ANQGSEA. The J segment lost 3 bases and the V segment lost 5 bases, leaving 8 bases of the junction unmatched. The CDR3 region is CSVCQGAAEETQYF. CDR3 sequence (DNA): TGCAGCGTTTGTCAGGGGGCTGCGGAAGAGACCCAGTACTTC.

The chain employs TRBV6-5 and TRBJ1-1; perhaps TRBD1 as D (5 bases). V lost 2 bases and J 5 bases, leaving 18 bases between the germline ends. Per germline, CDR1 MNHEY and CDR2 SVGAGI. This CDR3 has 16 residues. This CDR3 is CASSYHEGPSGTEAFF. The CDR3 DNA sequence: TGTGCCAGCAGTTACCACGAGGGACCTTCCGGGACTGAAGCTTTCTTT.